This T cell receptor (beta chain) stems from a study of blood T cells in healthy people across ages. This clonotype was detected a few times. It was with a sample-barcoded 5' primer and a J-beta primer mix that a second PCR of about 7 to 12 cycles was run. A single record per CDR3 protein comes from TCRdb applying MiXCR to the 5' RACE reads. The sample contains under 850,000 distinct CDR3 sequences, approximately 35% of which appear only once. Per germline, CDR1 SGDLS and CDR2 YYNGEE. The ends were cut back, 0 bases at V and 4 bases at J, with 13 bases in the middle. CDR3 length: 15 residues. The rearrangement uses TRBV9 and TRBJ2-5; D perhaps matches TRBD2 (6 bases). The clonotype originates from a young man in good health. Sequenced input: blood. The CDR3 region is CASSVATGGRETQYF. Here the CDR3 DNA reads TGTGCCAGCAGCGTAGCTACCGGGGGAAGAGAGACCCAGTACTTC.